This T cell receptor beta chain was sequenced for a study of blood T cell repertoires in COVID-19 (dated by TCRdb to about 2020). Study-wide context: The collaborator samples originated in the United States, Italy and Spain and spanned the acute and convalescent phases of COVID-19. The prospective study material was composed of cDNA or gDNA derived from T cells, B-cell-depleted T cells, or PBMCs. Deeply sampled blood TCRbeta repertoires from subjects exposed to, actively infected with, or recovered from COVID-19 were included in the dataset. The repertoires were made available in a free public database intended to serve as a resource for research on the immune response to SARS-CoV-2. The samples were drawn from the first 160 participants of the ongoing ImmuneRACE study and from over 950 subjects provided by 6 global collaborators. Nearly every sample came with metadata listing a de-identified subject ID, COVID-19 status, age in years and sex. Where HLA class I and class II types were available, the types were taken from metadata supplied by the sample provider, not from assay-based typing. Results and caveats for the whole study, not just this receptor: The quantity of clinical and demographic metadata differed by source and by participant and was supplied without curation.

TCRbeta CDR3 regions were amplified from genomic DNA using the immunoSEQ Assay, a bias-controlled multiplex PCR. In the authors' own workflow: Nucleated cell counts per sample were estimated from amplification of reference gene primers within the assay. To quantify the absolute abundance of each unique TCRbeta CDR3 rearrangement, sequence reads were collapsed and filtered. For each sample, productive Simpson clonality was calculated by taking the square root of Simpson's diversity index across productive rearrangements. TCRdb took this table from immuneACCESS and kept in-frame rearrangements with V and J called. Such tables lack part of the clones; where checked against another copy, unresolved V genes explain under half of the gap, and the rest is unexplained. Clonal size and the V and J genes are those of that table, whereas D and trimming came from the DNA. A total of around 200,000 clones appear in this sample, 80% to 85% of them only once. Of the sample, over 2.5% is held by the ten largest clones.

Whole blood was collected in K2EDTA tubes by collaborating institutions according to the institutions' own protocols. For TCRbeta analysis, collaborators shipped samples as frozen whole blood, isolated PBMCs, or DNA extracted from either of those sample types. With regard to this clone: Its antigen is currently not known. Germline is not matched at one junction end, which may reflect a read error.

The clonotype originates from a human donor with acute or convalescent COVID-19. The donor label of this sample is uncertain. The sequenced sample was peripheral blood.

The DNA sequence follows: TGTGCCAGCAGCGAAGGGGGCTCGTATGGCTACACCTTC. This codes for CASSEGGSYGYTF. The sequence links TRBV2 to TRBJ1-2; TRBD1 matches 7 bases in the middle. Looking up the germline V gene yields CDR1 SNHLY and CDR2 FYNNEI. The CDR3 runs 13 amino acids, cysteine and phenylalanine included. The sequence is cut down to CDR3 DNA, 39 bases in frame from base 1.